The sample holds many counts of the clone carrying this TCR beta chain. As yet, its antigen is unknown. Germline CDR1 SNHLY, CDR2 FYNNEI. This CDR3 contains 16 residues. V lost 3 bases, J lost 6 bases, and 8 bases stayed unmatched. This entry comes from a study of T cells in Graves' hyperthyroidism and ophthalmopathy. Overall study context: Peripheral blood was taken when the disease was first diagnosed, before any treatment began. General study findings and limits: Separation of ophthalmopathy from stable hyperthyroidism was achieved by a 13 V-J model.

From RNA transcripts, TCR beta CDR3 regions were amplified. TCR CDR3 regions were first amplified by RT-PCR with HTBI primers. Using its own MiXCR run on the multiplex PCR reads, TCRdb lists one record per CDR3 protein. Found here are approximately 430,000 distinct CDR3 sequences, approximately 14% of them singletons; the top ten hold less than 15%. For the diagnoses, clinical symptoms, serum thyroxine and TRAb, thyroid ultrasound and orbital computed tomography were used. The sample consisted of blood. The receptor was isolated from a man between 18 and 35 years old with Graves' ophthalmopathy. The rearrangement joins TRBV2 to TRBJ2-2; 9 bases line up with TRBD2. CDR3 DNA sequence: TGTGCCAGCAGTGACGGGGCGGGAGGGCCCGCCGGGGAGCTGTTTTTT. This translates into CASSDGAGGPAGELFF.